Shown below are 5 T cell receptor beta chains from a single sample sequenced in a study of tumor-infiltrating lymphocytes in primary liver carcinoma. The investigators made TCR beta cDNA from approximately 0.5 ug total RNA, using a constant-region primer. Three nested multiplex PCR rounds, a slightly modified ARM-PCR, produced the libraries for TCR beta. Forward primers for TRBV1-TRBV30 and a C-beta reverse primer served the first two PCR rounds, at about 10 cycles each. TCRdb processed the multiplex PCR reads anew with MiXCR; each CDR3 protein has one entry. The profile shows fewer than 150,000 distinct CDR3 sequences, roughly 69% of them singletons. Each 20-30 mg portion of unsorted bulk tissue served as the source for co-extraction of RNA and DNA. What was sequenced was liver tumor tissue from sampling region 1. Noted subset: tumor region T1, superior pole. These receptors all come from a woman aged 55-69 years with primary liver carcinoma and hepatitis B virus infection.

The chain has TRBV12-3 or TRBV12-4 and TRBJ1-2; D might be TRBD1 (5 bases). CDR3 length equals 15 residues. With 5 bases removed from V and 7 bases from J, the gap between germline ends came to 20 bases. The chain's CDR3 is CASSPSTEGLAGYTF. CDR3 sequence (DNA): TGTGCCAGCAGTCCGTCGACAGAGGGCTTAGCTGGCTACACCTTC.

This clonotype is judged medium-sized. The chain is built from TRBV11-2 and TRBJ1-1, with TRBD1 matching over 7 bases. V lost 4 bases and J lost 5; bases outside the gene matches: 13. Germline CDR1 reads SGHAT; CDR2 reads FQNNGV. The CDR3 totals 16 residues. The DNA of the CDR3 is TGTGCCAGCAGCTCAGGGGGGGGCGCGGGAAAAACTGAAGCTTTCTTT. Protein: CASSSGGGAGKTEAFF.

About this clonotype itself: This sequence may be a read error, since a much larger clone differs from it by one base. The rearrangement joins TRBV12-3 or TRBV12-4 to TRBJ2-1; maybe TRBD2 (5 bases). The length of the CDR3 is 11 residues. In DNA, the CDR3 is TGTGCCAGCAGTTTACGGGGTGAGCGGTTCTTC. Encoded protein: CASSLRGERFF.

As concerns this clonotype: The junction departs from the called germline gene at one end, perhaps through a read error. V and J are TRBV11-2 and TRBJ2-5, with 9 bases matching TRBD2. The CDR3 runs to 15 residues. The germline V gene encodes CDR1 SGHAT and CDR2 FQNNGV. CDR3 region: CASSLAGVEVETQYF. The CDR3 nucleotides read TGTGCTAGCAGCTTAGCGGGAGTAGAGGTGGAGACCCAGTACTTC. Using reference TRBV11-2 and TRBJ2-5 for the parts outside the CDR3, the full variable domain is EAGVAQSPRYKIIEKRQSVAFWCNPISGHATLYWYQQILGQGPKLLIQFQNNGVVDDSQLPKDRFSAERLKGVDSTLKIQPAKLEDSAVYLCASSLAGVEVETQYFGPGTRLLVL.

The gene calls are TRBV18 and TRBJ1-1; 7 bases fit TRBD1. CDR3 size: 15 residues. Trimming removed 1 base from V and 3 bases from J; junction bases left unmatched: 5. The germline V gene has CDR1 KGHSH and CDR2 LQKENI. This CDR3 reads CASSPRGTDYTEAFF. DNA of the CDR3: TGTGCCAGCTCACCACGCGGGACAGATTACACTGAAGCTTTCTTT.